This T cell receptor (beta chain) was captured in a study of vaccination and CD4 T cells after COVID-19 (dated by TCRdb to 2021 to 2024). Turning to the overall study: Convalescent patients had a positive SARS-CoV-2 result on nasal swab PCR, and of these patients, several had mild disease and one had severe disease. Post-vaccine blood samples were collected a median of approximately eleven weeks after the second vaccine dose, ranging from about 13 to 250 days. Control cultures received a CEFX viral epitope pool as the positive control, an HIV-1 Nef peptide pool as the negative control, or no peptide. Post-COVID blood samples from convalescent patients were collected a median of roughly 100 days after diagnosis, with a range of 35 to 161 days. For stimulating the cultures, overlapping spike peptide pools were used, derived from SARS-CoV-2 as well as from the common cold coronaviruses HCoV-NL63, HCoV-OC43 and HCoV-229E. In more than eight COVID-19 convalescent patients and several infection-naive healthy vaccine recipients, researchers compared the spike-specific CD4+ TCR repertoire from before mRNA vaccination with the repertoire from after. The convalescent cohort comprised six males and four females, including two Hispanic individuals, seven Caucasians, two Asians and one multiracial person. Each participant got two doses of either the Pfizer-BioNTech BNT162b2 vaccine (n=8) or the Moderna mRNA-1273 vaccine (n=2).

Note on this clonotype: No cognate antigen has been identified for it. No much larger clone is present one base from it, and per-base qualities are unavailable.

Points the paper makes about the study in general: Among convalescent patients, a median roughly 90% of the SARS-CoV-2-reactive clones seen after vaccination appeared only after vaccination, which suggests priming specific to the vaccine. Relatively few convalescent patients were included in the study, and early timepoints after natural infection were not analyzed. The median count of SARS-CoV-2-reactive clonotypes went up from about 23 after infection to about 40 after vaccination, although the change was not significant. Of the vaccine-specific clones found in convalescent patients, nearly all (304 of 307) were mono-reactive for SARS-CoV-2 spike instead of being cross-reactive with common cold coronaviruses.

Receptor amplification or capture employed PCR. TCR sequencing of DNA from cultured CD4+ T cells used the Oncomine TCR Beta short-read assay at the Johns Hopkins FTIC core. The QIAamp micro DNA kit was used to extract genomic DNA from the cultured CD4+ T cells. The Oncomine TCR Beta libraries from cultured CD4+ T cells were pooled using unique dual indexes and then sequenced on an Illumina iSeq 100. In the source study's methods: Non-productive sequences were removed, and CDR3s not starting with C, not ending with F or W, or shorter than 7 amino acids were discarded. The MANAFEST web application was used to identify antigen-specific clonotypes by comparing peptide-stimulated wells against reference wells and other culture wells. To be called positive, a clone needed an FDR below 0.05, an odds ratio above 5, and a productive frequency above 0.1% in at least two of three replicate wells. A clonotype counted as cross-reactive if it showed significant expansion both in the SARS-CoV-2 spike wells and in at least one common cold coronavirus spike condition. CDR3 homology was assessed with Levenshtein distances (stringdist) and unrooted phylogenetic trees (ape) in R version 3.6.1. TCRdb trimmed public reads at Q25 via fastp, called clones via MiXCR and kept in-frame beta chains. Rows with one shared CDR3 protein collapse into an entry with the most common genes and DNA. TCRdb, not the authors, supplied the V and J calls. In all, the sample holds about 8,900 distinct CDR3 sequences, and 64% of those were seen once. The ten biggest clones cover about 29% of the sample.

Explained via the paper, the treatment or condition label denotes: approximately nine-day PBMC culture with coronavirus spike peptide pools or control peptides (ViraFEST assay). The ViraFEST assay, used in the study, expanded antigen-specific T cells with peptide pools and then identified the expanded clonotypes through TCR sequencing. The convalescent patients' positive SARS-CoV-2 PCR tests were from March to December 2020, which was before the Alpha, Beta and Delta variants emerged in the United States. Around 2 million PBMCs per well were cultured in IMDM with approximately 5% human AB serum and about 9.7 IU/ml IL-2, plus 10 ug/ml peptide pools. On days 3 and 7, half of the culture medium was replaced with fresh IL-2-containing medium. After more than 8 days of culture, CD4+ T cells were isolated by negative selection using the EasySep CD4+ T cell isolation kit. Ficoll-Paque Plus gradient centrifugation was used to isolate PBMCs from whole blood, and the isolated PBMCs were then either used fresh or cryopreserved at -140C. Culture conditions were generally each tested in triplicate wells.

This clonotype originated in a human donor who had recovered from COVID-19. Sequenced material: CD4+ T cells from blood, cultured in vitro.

The nucleotide sequence reads as follows: TGTGCCAGCAGCCGACCAGGGACTTTACAAGAGACCCAGTACTTC. Protein translation: CASSRPGTLQETQYF. Rearrangement joined TRBV28 to TRBJ2-5, with a tentative D gene TRBD2 over 6 matching bases. CDR1 and CDR2, per the germline V gene, are MDHEN and SYDVKM. The CDR3 holds 15 amino acids from the cysteine to the phenylalanine. Only CDR3 DNA is held: 45 bases, read in frame from base 1. Trimming costs V 6 bases and J 2 bases, and their ends lie 16 bases apart. The reference TRBV28 and TRBJ2-5 proteins fill in what lies around the CDR3, so the full variable domain reads DVKVTQSSRYLVKRTGEKVFLECVQDMDHENMFWYRQDPGLGLRLIYFSYDVKMKEKGDIPEGYSVSREKKERFSLILESASTNQTSMYLCASSRPGTLQETQYFGPGTRLLVL.